The 21 T cell receptor beta chains below come from one sample, sequenced in a study of T-cell reconstitution after alpha-beta-depleted transplantation in children. The library targeted TCRbeta and was prepared with unique molecular identifiers. TCRdb analysed the PCR reads with MiXCR anew, one entry per CDR3 protein. The sample shows hundreds of thousands of distinct CDR3 sequences, around 13% of them seen only once. The sequenced sample was PBMCs, obtained before TCRalphabeta/CD19-depleted stem cell transplant. The receptors derive from a girl aged 2 to 10 with congenital amegakaryocytic thrombocytopenia, due to receive a stem cell transplant.

This clonotype showed up just a few times. This sequence joins TRBV7-9 and TRBJ1-6; D is unclear. V was trimmed by 5 bases and J by 9 bases, leaving 17 bases between them. Germline assignment: CDR1 SEHNR and CDR2 FQNEAQ (reference sequence). The CDR3 length is 15 residues. CDR3 residues: CASSLLGSGGSPLHF. In DNA form, the CDR3 reads TGTGCCAGCAGCCTGCTCGGTTCGGGAGGTTCACCCCTCCACTTT.

This clonotype was counted between two and nine times. The chain employs TRBV7-8 and TRBJ2-3; TRBD2 matches at 9 bases. Trimming took 4 bases from V and 6 from J; bases not matched to a gene: 14. Germline V lookup: CDR1 SGHVS, CDR2 FQNEAQ. This CDR3 has 17 amino acids. CDR3 protein: CASSSLLGLARSDTQYF. CDR3 nucleotide sequence: TGTGCCAGCAGCTCCCTACTGGGACTAGCAAGGTCGGATACGCAGTATTTT.

This chain connects TRBV18 to TRBJ2-5, with TRBD1 identical over 9 bases. There are 14 residues in the CDR3. The J segment lost 5 bases and the V segment lost 2 bases, leaving 3 bases of the junction unmatched. Germline V CDR1 and CDR2: KGHSH, LQKENI. Here the CDR3 reads CASSPSGQGETQYF. The DNA of the CDR3 is TGTGCCAGCTCACCATCCGGACAGGGGGAGACCCAGTACTTC.

This clonotype was seen a handful of times. This chain connects TRBV20-1 to TRBJ1-1; 9 bases map to TRBD1. The length of the CDR3 is 12 residues. The V gene's germline CDR1 is DFQATT and CDR2 SNEGSKA (reference sequence). J gave up 4 bases and V 5 bases, and 2 bases lay outside the gene matches. In nucleotides, the CDR3 is TGCAGTGCTTCGACAGGGGGCACTGAAGCTTTCTTT. This encodes CSASTGGTEAFF.

This clonotype was counted at least ten times. CDR3 residues: CSAGPLLAGVPDTQYF. In DNA, the CDR3 is TGCAGTGCTGGCCCTCTACTAGCGGGAGTACCAGATACGCAGTATTTT. J is TRBJ2-3 and V is TRBV20-1; 11 nucleotides align to TRBD2. The trim removed 5 bases at V and 4 bases at J, leaving 11 bases unmatched. The germline CDR1 and CDR2 sequences are DFQATT and SNEGSKA (reference sequence). The CDR3 loop spans 16 amino acids.

This clonotype has only one observation. The V call is TRBV19, the J call TRBJ1-5, with TRBD1 matching 8 bases. V dropped 5 bases and J dropped 7; count of bases not matched to a gene: 10. In germline, CDR1 is LNHDA, CDR2 SQIVND (reference sequence). This CDR3 comprises 15 residues. The CDR3 sequence is CASSDGQGGRQPQHF. The CDR3 nucleotides are TGTGCCAGTAGTGACGGACAGGGAGGAAGGCAGCCCCAGCATTTT.

This clonotype has a count of ten or more. This chain connects TRBV20-1 to TRBJ2-7; 13 bases fit TRBD2. The CDR3 is 18 amino acids. The ends lost 5 bases at V and 2 bases at J; junction bases unmatched: 15. Looked up from germline, CDR1 is DFQATT and CDR2 is SNEGSKA (reference sequence). The CDR3 here is CSAGRTSGRLRATYEQYF. CDR3 DNA: TGCAGTGCTGGGAGGACTAGCGGGAGACTAAGGGCCACCTACGAGCAGTACTTC.

This clonotype appeared many times. This chain uses TRBV20-1 with TRBJ1-5; D not certain. The V and J ends lost 0 bases and 11 bases respectively, with 11 bases between them. Per germline, CDR1 DFQATT and CDR2 SNEGSKA (reference sequence). CDR3 length: 12 residues. For the CDR3, the DNA is TGCAGTGCTAGAGACGGGGTTACGACCCAGCATTTT. It encodes CSARDGVTTQHF.

Ten or more counts support this clonotype. The CDR3 DNA reads as TGCAGTGCTTGGGACGGGAGCTCTGGAAACACCATATATTTT. It codes for CSAWDGSSGNTIYF. This chain joins TRBV20-1 and TRBJ1-3; D is possibly TRBD1 (5 bases). Trimming cost V 5 bases and J 0 bases, with 11 bases left between them. CDR1 is DFQATT and CDR2 is SNEGSKA in the germline V gene (reference sequence). This CDR3 is 14 amino acids long.

Comments on this clonotype: At one boundary the junction diverges from the germline segment, which might be a read error. The chain carries TRBV5-4 and TRBJ2-1, with a possible D match to TRBD1 (6 bases). This CDR3 has 15 residues. Looked up from germline, CDR1 is SGHNT and CDR2 is YYREEE (reference sequence). The chain's CDR3 is CASSGGDIGANEPFF. CDR3 DNA: TGTGCCAGCAGCGGTGGGGACATCGGAGCCAATGAGCCGTTCTTC.

The chain carries TRBV10-3 and TRBJ1-4; possible D gene TRBD1, 5 bases. The CDR3 runs 16 residues. CDR1 and CDR2 (germline): ENHRY, SYGVKD. V lost 6 bases and J 7 bases, leaving 21 bases between the germline ends. CDR3: CAISTQGAVGIEKLFF. The CDR3 coding sequence is TGTGCCATCAGCACCCAAGGGGCAGTAGGCATTGAAAAACTGTTTTTT.

Remarks on this clonotype: A much larger clone is a single base away; this may be a read error. The J gene is TRBJ2-7, the V gene TRBV20-1, with 13 bases matching TRBD2. The germline gives CDR1 DFQATT, CDR2 SNEGSKA (reference sequence). CDR3 length: 15 amino acids. CDR3 DNA: TGCAGTGCTAGAGATAGGACTAGCGGGAGCTACGAGCAGTCCTTC. As protein: CSARDRTSGSYEQSF.

This clonotype was seen ten or more times. CDR3 amino acids: CASSLGAAPSTDTQYF. DNA for the CDR3: TGTGCCAGCAGCTTAGGGGCAGCCCCTAGCACAGATACGCAGTATTTT. This chain connects TRBV7-7 to TRBJ2-3, with D hard to call. Germline V gives CDR1 SSHAT, CDR2 FNYEAQ (reference sequence). The V and J ends lost 1 base and 0 bases respectively, with 11 bases between them. The CDR3 covers 16 residues.

The chain couples TRBV27 to TRBJ2-1; 10 bases line up with TRBD1. The CDR3 loop spans 14 amino acids. The V gene end was trimmed by 6 bases and the J gene end by 6 bases; junction bases not matched to a gene: 5. CDR1 and CDR2 (germline): MNHEY, SMNVEV (reference sequence). The CDR3 loop is CASRPDRGGNEQFF. The CDR3 nucleotides read TGTGCCAGCAGACCGGACAGGGGGGGCAATGAGCAGTTCTTC.

At least ten counts were recorded for this clonotype. V is TRBV6-1 and J is TRBJ1-1; no reliable D call. Germline V gene sequence: CDR1 MNHNS, CDR2 SASEGT. Trimming left V 1 base short and J 4 bases short, with 10 bases between. The CDR3 loop spans 14 amino acids. CDR3 region: CASSEEALRTEAFF. In nucleotides, the CDR3 is TGTGCCAGCAGTGAAGAGGCTTTGCGCACTGAAGCTTTCTTT.

The chain carries TRBV20-1 and TRBJ2-7; no definite D call. Germline CDR1 reads DFQATT; CDR2 reads SNEGSKA (reference sequence). The V end lost 0 bases, the J end lost 6 bases, and 12 bases lay between the germline ends. CDR3 length equals 13 residues. CDR3: CSARDLRLGEQYF. The CDR3, as DNA: TGCAGTGCTAGAGACCTCCGACTGGGCGAGCAGTACTTC.

This clonotype was seen ten or more times. This chain links TRBV7-2 with TRBJ2-1; D unresolved. Per germline, CDR1 SGHTA and CDR2 FQGNSA. The CDR3 covers 14 residues. Deletions cut 6 bases from V and 1 base from J, with 10 bases between. The CDR3 bases are TGTGCCAGCAGGCGCCCATTGTCCTACAATGAGCAGTTCTTC. Its protein product is CASRRPLSYNEQFF.

This clonotype was seen many times. The chain carries TRBV12-3 or TRBV12-4 and TRBJ1-1; D unresolved. This CDR3 region has 14 residues. Trimming cost V 3 bases and J 1 base, with 9 bases left between them. CDR3 region: CASSLGLANTEAFF. The CDR3 DNA is TGTGCCAGCAGTTTGGGGTTGGCGAACACTGAAGCTTTCTTT.

This chain connects TRBV28 to TRBJ2-1, with a tentative D call TRBD2 (6 bases). The CDR3 has 12 amino acids. Trimming stripped 9 bases from V and 8 bases from J, with 14 bases between. CDR1 is MDHEN, CDR2 SYDVKM, per germline. The DNA of the CDR3 is TGTGCCAGTTCGACTAGTATCTATGAGCAGTTCTTC. Translating it yields CASSTSIYEQFF.

This clonotype was seen only a few times. CDR3 protein: CASMRENHEQYF. CDR3 bases: TGTGCCAGCATGCGGGAGAACCACGAGCAGTACTTC. J is TRBJ2-7 and V is TRBV6-6; 7 nucleotides match TRBD2. The CDR3 consists of 12 residues. The junction had 5 bases not matched to a gene; V was cut back by 7 bases and J by 5 bases. Germline assignment: CDR1 MNHNY and CDR2 SVGAGI (reference sequence).

This clonotype came up many times. This chain uses TRBV20-1 with TRBJ1-3, with D perhaps TRBD1 (5 bases). Looked up from germline, CDR1 is DFQATT and CDR2 is SNEGSKA (reference sequence). The CDR3 totals 16 residues. V lost 0 bases and J lost 4, with 16 bases in between. CDR3 region: CSAREWPMGDGNTIYF. CDR3 nucleotides: TGCAGTGCTAGAGAGTGGCCCATGGGGGACGGAAACACCATATATTTT.